These T cell receptor beta chains were read from a single sample in a study of T-cell reconstitution after alpha-beta-depleted transplantation in children. From the PCR reads, TCRdb called clonotypes with MiXCR, one entry per CDR3 protein. The sample yields about 27,000 distinct CDR3 sequences, 5% to 7% seen once. The sequences come from PBMCs, mostly from graft donor cells, collected 180 days after TCRalphabeta/CD19-depleted stem cell transplant. These receptors were collected from a male patient between 5 and 17 years old who had a stem cell transplant for acute myeloid leukemia, so the T cells may come from the graft donor. Both conserved end residues are part of each CDR3. D genes are given only for firm matches. Rows may omit the clone size; those that give it use once, few, many or a size class.

J gene | D gene | V gene | clone size | CDR3 protein | CDR3 DNA
TRBJ2-2 | TRBD2 | TRBV20-1 | many | CSALFLAGGQGGELFF | TGCAGTGCTCTGTTCCTAGCGGGAGGCCAGGGCGGGGAGCTGTTTTTT
TRBJ2-7 | - | TRBV4-2 | - | CAMSPGQPAYEQYF | TGTGCCATGAGCCCAGGACAGCCGGCCTACGAGCAGTACTTC
TRBJ2-1 | TRBD1 | TRBV29-1 | many | CSVRQGNSYNEQFF | TGCAGCGTACGACAGGGTAATTCCTACAATGAGCAGTTCTTC
TRBJ1-5 | - | TRBV30 | large | CAWSPGGNQPQHF | TGTGCCTGGAGTCCGGGGGGAAATCAGCCCCAGCATTTT
TRBJ2-3 | TRBD2 | TRBV28 | many | CASRRREEDTQYF | TGTGCCAGTCGTAGGCGGGAGGAAGATACGCAGTATTTT
TRBJ2-5 | - | TRBV30 | many | CAWSVGAVGETQYF | TGTGCCTGGAGTGTCGGGGCGGTCGGGGAGACCCAGTACTTC
TRBJ2-5 | - | TRBV28 | many | CASRGLGSETQYF | TGTGCCAGCAGGGGCTTGGGTTCAGAGACCCAGTACTTC
TRBJ1-3 | TRBD1 | TRBV6-5 | many | CASSYKRQGGSGNTIYF | TGTGCCAGCAGTTACAAAAGACAGGGAGGCTCCGGAAACACCATATATTTT
TRBJ2-2 | TRBD2 | TRBV12-3/TRBV12-4 | many | CASSLAVTSGRRPGELFF | TGTGCCAGCAGTTTGGCCGTGACTAGCGGGAGACGGCCCGGGGAGCTGTTTTTT
TRBJ2-6 | - | TRBV24-1 | many | CATSEGGRSNSGANVLTF | TGTGCCACCAGTGAGGGGGGCAGGAGTAACTCTGGGGCCAACGTCCTGACTTTC
TRBJ2-7 | - | TRBV20-1 | many | CSARDPFEQYF | TGCAGTGCTAGAGATCCCTTCGAGCAGTACTTC
TRBJ1-5 | - | TRBV28 | many | CASSPFISGGNQPQHF | TGTGCCAGCAGTCCCTTCATCAGTGGTGGCAATCAGCCCCAGCATTTT
TRBJ2-1 | TRBD2 | TRBV5-1 | many | CASSLRGYRGDSYNEQFF | TGCGCCAGCAGCTTGCGCGGTTATCGGGGGGATTCCTACAATGAGCAGTTCTTC
TRBJ2-1 | TRBD2 | TRBV20-1 | many | CSAYSGSSYNEQFF | TGCAGTGCTTACAGCGGGAGCTCCTACAATGAGCAGTTCTTC
TRBJ1-2 | TRBD1 | TRBV20-1 | many | CSARLGQGAVHGYTF | TGCAGTGCTAGACTAGGGCAGGGGGCGGTTCATGGCTACACCTTC
TRBJ2-5 | - | TRBV28 | many | CASVGATPKTQYF | TGTGCCAGCGTTGGGGCTACCCCCAAGACCCAGTACTTC
TRBJ1-4 | - | TRBV20-1 | medium-sized | CSAREGGLGEKLFF | TGCAGTGCTAGAGAGGGCGGATTGGGTGAAAAACTGTTTTTT
TRBJ2-1 | - | TRBV7-8 | many | CASSLDTGRGYNEQFF | TGTGCCAGCAGCTTAGATACCGGGAGAGGATACAATGAGCAGTTCTTC
TRBJ1-4 | - | TRBV6-1 | many | CASGRQRLEKLFF | TGTGCCAGCGGGCGACAGCGACTTGAAAAACTGTTTTTT
TRBJ2-2 | TRBD2 | TRBV20-1 | many | CSAPAGTNTGELFF | TGCAGTGCCCCAGCGGGAACAAACACCGGGGAGCTGTTTTTT
TRBJ2-5 | TRBD2 | TRBV9 | many | CASSDGLAGPQETQYF | TGTGCCAGCAGCGACGGACTAGCGGGCCCCCAAGAGACCCAGTACTTC
TRBJ1-1 | - | TRBV29-1 | many | CSVGDAFEAFF | TGCAGCGTAGGGGACGCGTTTGAAGCTTTCTTT
TRBJ2-3 | - | TRBV5-1 | many | CASSLRFPTDTQYF | TGCGCCAGCAGCTTGAGGTTCCCAACAGATACGCAGTATTTT
TRBJ2-1 | - | TRBV20-1 | few | CSARKAGARNEQFF | TGCAGTGCTAGAAAGGCGGGGGCTCGGAATGAGCAGTTCTTC
TRBJ2-5 | TRBD2 | TRBV12-3/TRBV12-4 | many | CASSSGGETQYF | TGTGCCAGCAGTTCCGGGGGGGAGACCCAGTACTTC
TRBJ2-3 | TRBD2 | TRBV12-3/TRBV12-4 | many | CASSRTSEGTDTQYF | TGTGCCAGCAGTCGGACTAGCGAGGGCACAGATACGCAGTATTTT
TRBJ2-7 | TRBD2 | TRBV27 | many | CASQPGLARGEQYF | TGTGCCAGCCAGCCGGGACTAGCAAGGGGCGAGCAGTACTTC
TRBJ2-7 | - | TRBV6-5 | many | CATTRSYEQYF | TGTGCCACTACCAGGTCCTACGAGCAGTACTTC
TRBJ2-5 | TRBD2 | TRBV7-2 | many | CASSLVTSGGGGGTQYF | TGTGCCAGCAGCTTAGTAACTAGCGGGGGGGGAGGCGGGACCCAGTACTTC